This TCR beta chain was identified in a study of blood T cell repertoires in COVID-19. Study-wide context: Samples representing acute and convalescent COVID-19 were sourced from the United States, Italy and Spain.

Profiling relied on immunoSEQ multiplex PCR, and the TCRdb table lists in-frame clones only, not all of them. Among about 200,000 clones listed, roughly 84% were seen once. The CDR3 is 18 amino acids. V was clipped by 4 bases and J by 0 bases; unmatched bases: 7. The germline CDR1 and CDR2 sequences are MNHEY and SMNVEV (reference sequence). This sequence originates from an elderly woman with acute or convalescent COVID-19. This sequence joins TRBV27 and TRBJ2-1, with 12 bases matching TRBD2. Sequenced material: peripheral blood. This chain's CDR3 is CASSYIRTSGVSYNEQFF. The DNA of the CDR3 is TGTGCCAGCAGTTATATACGGACTAGCGGGGTCTCCTACAATGAGCAGTTCTTC.